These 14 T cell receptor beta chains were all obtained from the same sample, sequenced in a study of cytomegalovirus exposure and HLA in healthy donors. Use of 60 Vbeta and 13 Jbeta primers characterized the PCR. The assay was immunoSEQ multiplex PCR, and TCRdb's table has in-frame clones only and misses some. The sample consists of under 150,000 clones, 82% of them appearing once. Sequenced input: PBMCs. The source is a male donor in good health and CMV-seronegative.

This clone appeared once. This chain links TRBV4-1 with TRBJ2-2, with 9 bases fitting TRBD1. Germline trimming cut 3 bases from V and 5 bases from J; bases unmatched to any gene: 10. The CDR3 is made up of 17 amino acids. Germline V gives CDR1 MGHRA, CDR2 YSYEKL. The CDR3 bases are TGCGCCAGCAGCCATACGCCCGGACAGGGGATAACCGGGGAGCTGTTTTTT. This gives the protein CASSHTPGQGITGELFF.

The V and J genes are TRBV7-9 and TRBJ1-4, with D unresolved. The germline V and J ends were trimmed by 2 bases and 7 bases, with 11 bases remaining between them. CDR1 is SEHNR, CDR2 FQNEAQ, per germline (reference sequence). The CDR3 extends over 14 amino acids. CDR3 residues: CASSLPPGGEKLFF. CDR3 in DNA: TGTGCCAGCAGCTTACCGCCGGGAGGTGAAAAACTGTTTTTT.

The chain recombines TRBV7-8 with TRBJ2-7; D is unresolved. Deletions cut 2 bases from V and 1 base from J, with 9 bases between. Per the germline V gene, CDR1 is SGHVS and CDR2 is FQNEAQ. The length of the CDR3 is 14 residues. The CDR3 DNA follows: TGTGCCAGCAGCTTATTACTCCTGTCCTACGAGCAGTACTTC. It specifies CASSLLLLSYEQYF.

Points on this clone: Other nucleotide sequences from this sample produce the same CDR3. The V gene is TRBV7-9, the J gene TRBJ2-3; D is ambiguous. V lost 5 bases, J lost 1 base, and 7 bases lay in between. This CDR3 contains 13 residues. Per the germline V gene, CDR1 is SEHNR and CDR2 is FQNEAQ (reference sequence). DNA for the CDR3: TGTGCCAGCAGCCCCCCCGGCACAGATACGCAGTATTTT. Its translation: CASSPPGTDTQYF. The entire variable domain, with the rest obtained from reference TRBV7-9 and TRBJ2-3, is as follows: DTGVSQNPRHKITKRGQNVTFRCDPISEHNRLYWYRQTLGQGPEFLTYFQNEAQLEKSRLLSDRFSAERPKGSFSTLEIQRTEQGDSAMYLCASSPPGTDTQYFGPGTRLTVL.

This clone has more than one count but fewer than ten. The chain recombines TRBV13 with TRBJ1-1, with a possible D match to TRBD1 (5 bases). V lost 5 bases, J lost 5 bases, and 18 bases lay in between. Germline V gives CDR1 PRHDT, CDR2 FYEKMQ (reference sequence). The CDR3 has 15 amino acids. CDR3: CASSQGPSGRTEAFF. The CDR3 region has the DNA TGTGCCAGCAGCCAGGGACCGTCAGGGAGGACTGAAGCTTTCTTT.

The DNA of the CDR3 is TGCGCCAGCAGCCAAGAACGGACAGGGTTCGAGGGCTACACCTTC. Translation: CASSQERTGFEGYTF. The chain joins TRBV4-3 to TRBJ1-2; 8 bases are shared with TRBD1. Unmatched junction bases numbered 8, after V lost 0 bases and J lost 8 bases. Germline V gene sequence: CDR1 LGHNA, CDR2 YSLEER. The CDR3 runs to 15 residues.

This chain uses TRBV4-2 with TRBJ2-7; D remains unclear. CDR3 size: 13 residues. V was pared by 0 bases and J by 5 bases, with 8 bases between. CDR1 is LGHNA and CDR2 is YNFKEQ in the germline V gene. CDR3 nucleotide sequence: TGTGCCAGCAGCCAAGATCGGTCCCACGAGCAGTACTTC. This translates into CASSQDRSHEQYF.

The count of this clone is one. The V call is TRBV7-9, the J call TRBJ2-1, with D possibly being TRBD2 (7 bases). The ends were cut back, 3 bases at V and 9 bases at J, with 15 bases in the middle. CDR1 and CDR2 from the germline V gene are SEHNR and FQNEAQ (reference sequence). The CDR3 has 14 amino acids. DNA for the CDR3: TGTGCCAGCAGCTTTTCGGGGGGCGGCGGTGAGCAGTTCTTC. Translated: CASSFSGGGGEQFF.

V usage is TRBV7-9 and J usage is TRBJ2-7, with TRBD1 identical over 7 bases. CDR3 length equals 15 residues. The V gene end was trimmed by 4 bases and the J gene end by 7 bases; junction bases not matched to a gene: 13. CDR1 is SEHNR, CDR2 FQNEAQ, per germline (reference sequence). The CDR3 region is CASSSDLDRAGEQYF. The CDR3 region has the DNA TGTGCCAGCAGCTCCGATCTAGACAGGGCAGGAGAGCAGTACTTC.

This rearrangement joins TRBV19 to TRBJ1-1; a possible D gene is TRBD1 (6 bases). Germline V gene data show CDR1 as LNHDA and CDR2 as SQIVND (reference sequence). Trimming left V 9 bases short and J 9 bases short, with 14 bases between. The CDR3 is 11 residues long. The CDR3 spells CASQSGTQAFF. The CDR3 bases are TGTGCCAGCCAATCCGGGACACAAGCTTTCTTT. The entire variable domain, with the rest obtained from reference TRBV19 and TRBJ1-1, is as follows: DGGITQSPKYLFRKEGQNVTLSCEQNLNHDAMYWYRQDPGQGLRLIYYSQIVNDFQKGDIAEGYSVSREKKESFPLTVTSAQKNPTAFYLCASQSGTQAFFGQGTRLTVV.

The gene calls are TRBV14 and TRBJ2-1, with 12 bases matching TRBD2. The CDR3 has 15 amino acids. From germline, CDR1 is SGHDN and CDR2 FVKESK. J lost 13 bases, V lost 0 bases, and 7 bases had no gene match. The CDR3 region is CASSQEDVLAGGQFF. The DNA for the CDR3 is TGTGCCAGCAGCCAAGAAGACGTACTAGCGGGGGGACAGTTCTTC. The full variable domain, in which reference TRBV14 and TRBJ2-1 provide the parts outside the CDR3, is EAGVTQFPSHSVIEKGQTVTLRCDPISGHDNLYWYRRVMGKEIKFLLHFVKESKQDESGMPNNRFLAERTGGTYSTLKVQPAELEDSGVYFCASSQEDVLAGGQFFGPGTRLTVL.

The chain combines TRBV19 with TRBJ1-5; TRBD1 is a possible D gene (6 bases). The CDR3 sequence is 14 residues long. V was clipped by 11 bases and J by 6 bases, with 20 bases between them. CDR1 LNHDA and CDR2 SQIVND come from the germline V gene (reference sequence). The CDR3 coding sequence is TGTGCCGGATCGACAGGCCGATCAGTTCAGCCCCAGCATTTT. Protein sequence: CAGSTGRSVQPQHF. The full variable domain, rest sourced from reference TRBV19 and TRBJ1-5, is DGGITQSPKYLFRKEGQNVTLSCEQNLNHDAMYWYRQDPGQGLRLIYYSQIVNDFQKGDIAEGYSVSREKKESFPLTVTSAQKNPTAFYLCAGSTGRSVQPQHFGDGTRLSIL.

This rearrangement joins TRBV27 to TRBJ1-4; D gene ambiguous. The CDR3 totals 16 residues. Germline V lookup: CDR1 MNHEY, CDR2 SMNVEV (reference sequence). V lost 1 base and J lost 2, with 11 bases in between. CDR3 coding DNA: TGTGCCAGCAGTTTATTAGGGAGAGGGACTAATGAAAAACTGTTTTTT. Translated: CASSLLGRGTNEKLFF. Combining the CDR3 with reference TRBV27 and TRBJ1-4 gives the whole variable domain EAQVTQNPRYLITVTGKKLTVTCSQNMNHEYMSWYRQDPGLGLRQIYYSMNVEVTDKGDVPEGYKVSRKEKRNFPLILESPSPNQTSLYFCASSLLGRGTNEKLFFGSGTQLSVL.

CDR3: CASSQEETSGFYEQYF. CDR3 DNA: TGCGCCAGCAGCCAAGAGGAGACTAGCGGATTCTACGAGCAGTACTTC. V gene TRBV4-3 combines with J gene TRBJ2-7; 9 nucleotides agree with TRBD2. Germline V gene lookup returns CDR1 LGHNA and CDR2 YSLEER. The CDR3 runs 16 residues. The junction had 6 bases not matched to a gene; V was cut back by 0 bases and J by 3 bases.